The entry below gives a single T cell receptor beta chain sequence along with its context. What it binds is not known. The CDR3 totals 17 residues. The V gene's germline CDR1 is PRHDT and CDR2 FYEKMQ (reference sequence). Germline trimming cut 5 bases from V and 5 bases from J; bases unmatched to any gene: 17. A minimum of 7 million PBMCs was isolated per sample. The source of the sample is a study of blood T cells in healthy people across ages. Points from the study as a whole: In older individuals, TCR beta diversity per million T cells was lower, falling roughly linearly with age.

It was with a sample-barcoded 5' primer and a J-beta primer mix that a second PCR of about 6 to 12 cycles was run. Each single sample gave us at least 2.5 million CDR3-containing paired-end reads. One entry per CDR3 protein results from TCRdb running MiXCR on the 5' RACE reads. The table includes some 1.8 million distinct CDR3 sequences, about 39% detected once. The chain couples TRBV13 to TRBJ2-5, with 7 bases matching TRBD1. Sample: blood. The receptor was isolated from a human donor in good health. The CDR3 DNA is TGTGCCAGCAGCGCGTTGATCCGGGACAGCGCCCGGGAGACCCAGTACTTC. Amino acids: CASSALIRDSARETQYF.